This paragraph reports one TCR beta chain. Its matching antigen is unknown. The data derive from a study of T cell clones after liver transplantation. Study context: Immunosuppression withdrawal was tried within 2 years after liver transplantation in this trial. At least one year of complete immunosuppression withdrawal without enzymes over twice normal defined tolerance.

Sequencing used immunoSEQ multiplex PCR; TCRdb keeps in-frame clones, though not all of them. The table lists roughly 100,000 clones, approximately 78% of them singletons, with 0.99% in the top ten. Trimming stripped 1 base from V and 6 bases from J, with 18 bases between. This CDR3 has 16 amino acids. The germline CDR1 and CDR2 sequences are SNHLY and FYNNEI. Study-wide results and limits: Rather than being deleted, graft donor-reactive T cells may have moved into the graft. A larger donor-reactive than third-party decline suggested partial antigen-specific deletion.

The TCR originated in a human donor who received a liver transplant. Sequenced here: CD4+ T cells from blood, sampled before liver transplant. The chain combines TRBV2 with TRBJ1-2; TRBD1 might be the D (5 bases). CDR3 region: CASSEVGVVNSDGYTF. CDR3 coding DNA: TGTGCCAGCAGTGAAGTAGGGGTCGTTAACTCGGATGGCTACACCTTC.